These 29 T cell receptor beta chains share one sample of origin, sequenced in a study of cytomegalovirus exposure and HLA in healthy donors. The PCR ran on 60 Vbeta and 13 Jbeta primers. Measured with immunoSEQ multiplex PCR; TCRdb has only the in-frame clones, and not every one. The data hold some 130,000 clones, with roughly four fifths observed a single time. Sequencing was performed on PBMCs. The receptor set was obtained from a woman aged 50 to 65 in good health and CMV-seronegative.

The genes are TRBV7-2 and TRBJ1-2; D is undetermined. CDR1 and CDR2 from the germline V gene are SGHTA and FQGNSA. Trimming cost V 0 bases and J 3 bases, with 8 bases left between them. There are 14 residues in the CDR3. The CDR3, as DNA: TGTGCCAGCAGCTTAGCGGAGGCGGACTATGGCTACACCTTC. Amino acid sequence: CASSLAEADYGYTF.

On this clone itself: This sample includes further DNA sequences coding for the same CDR3. The chain joins TRBV4-2 to TRBJ2-2, with D perhaps TRBD1 (6 bases). The germline V gene encodes CDR1 LGHNA and CDR2 YNFKEQ. The V end lost 4 bases, the J end lost 3 bases, and 12 bases lay between the germline ends. CDR3 length: 15 residues. The CDR3 loop is CASSLGAGDTGELFF. CDR3 bases: TGTGCCAGCAGCCTCGGCGCAGGGGACACCGGGGAGCTGTTTTTT.

In its sample, this clone was seen a few times. This chain uses TRBV29-1 with TRBJ2-3, with D perhaps TRBD2 (6 bases). Trimming removed 8 bases from V and 2 bases from J, with 20 bases in between. The CDR3 has 15 amino acids. Germline-derived CDR1 and CDR2 are SQVTM and ANQGSEA. The CDR3 sequence: CSFEKGGLPTDTQYF. In DNA form, the CDR3 reads TGCAGCTTCGAAAAGGGAGGACTACCCACAGATACGCAGTATTTT.

Concerning this clone itself: This sample also contains other DNA sequences that code for the same CDR3. The rearrangement uses TRBV7-9 and TRBJ2-1; D not certain. There are 12 residues in the CDR3. V was shortened by 5 bases and J by 3 bases, with 5 bases between the two germline ends. Germline V gene data show CDR1 as SEHNR and CDR2 as FQNEAQ (reference sequence). The chain's CDR3 is CASSPSYNEQFF. The CDR3 DNA is TGTGCCAGCAGCCCCAGCTACAATGAGCAGTTCTTC.

This chain uses TRBV11-2 with TRBJ2-6, with 7 bases lining up with TRBD1. Germline lookup yields CDR1 SGHAT and CDR2 FQNNGV. Trimming at V came to 6 bases and at J to 1 base, leaving 6 bases not matched to a gene. The CDR3 is made up of 16 amino acids. CDR3 sequence: CASSNRGRSGANVLTF. CDR3 in DNA: TGTGCCAGCAGTAACAGGGGAAGATCTGGGGCCAACGTCCTGACTTTC.

A single count supports this clone. J is TRBJ1-4 and V is TRBV28; TRBD1 is a possible D gene (5 bases). CDR3 length equals 16 residues. Germline V gives CDR1 MDHEN, CDR2 SYDVKM. This CDR3 is CATLRGRVATNEKLFF. The CDR3 nucleotides read TGTGCTACACTCCGGGGGAGGGTGGCAACTAATGAAAAACTGTTTTTT.

The chain uses TRBV30 and TRBJ1-6; D is perhaps TRBD1 (5 bases). V gave up 0 bases and J gave up 7 bases, with 13 bases separating them. The germline CDR1 and CDR2 sequences are GTSNPN and SVGIG (reference sequence). CDR3 length: 15 residues. DNA of the CDR3: TGTGCCTGGAGTGTAGGAGGGACTGCGAATTCACCCCTCCACTTT. Translating gives CAWSVGGTANSPLHF. Looking up the rest from reference TRBV30 and TRBJ1-6 gives the full variable domain: SQTIHQWPATLVQPVGSPLSLECTVEGTSNPNLYWYRQAAGRGLQLLFYSVGIGQISSEVPQNLSASRPQDRQFILSSKKLLLSDSGFYLCAWSVGGTANSPLHFGNGTRLTVT.

This chain connects TRBV19 to TRBJ2-1; perhaps TRBD2 as D (6 bases). The CDR3 contains 18 residues. V was pared by 1 base and J by 4 bases, with 20 bases between. CDR1 is LNHDA and CDR2 is SQIVND in the germline V gene (reference sequence). DNA for the CDR3: TGTGCCAGTAGTATAGGTAGCGCTAGCGAGGACCTATACAATGAGCAGTTCTTC. Translating gives CASSIGSASEDLYNEQFF. The variable domain in full, with the rest retrieved from reference TRBV19 and TRBJ2-1, is DGGITQSPKYLFRKEGQNVTLSCEQNLNHDAMYWYRQDPGQGLRLIYYSQIVNDFQKGDIAEGYSVSREKKESFPLTVTSAQKNPTAFYLCASSIGSASEDLYNEQFFGPGTRLTVL.

The chain uses TRBV28 and TRBJ1-1; TRBD1 is a possible D gene (5 bases). The CDR3 runs to 12 residues. The ends were cut back, 5 bases at V and 2 bases at J, with 6 bases in the middle. The germline CDR1 and CDR2 sequences are MDHEN and SYDVKM. The CDR3 DNA sequence: TGTGCCAGCAGTACAGGAAACACTGAAGCTTTCTTT. It translates to CASSTGNTEAFF.

CDR3: CASSIAGGYYNEQFF. CDR3 bases: TGTGCCAGCAGTATAGCGGGAGGGTACTACAATGAGCAGTTCTTC. J is TRBJ2-1 and V is TRBV25-1, with 11 bases fitting TRBD2. The V gene end was trimmed by 5 bases and the J gene end by 3 bases; junction bases not matched to a gene: 3. This CDR3 region has 15 residues. Germline V gives CDR1 MGHDK, CDR2 SYGVNS.

This clone was seen a handful of times. The rearrangement links TRBV7-6 to TRBJ2-1; the match to TRBD2 covers 7 bases. The germline CDR1 and CDR2 sequences are SGHVS and FNYEAQ. The CDR3 covers 16 residues. With V trimmed by 5 bases and J by 0 bases, 7 bases remained unmatched. Here the CDR3 DNA reads TGTGCCAGCAGCCCGGGGGAGGGGAGCTCCTACAATGAGCAGTTCTTC. This gives the protein CASSPGEGSSYNEQFF.

About this clone itself: The junction shows a germline mismatch at one end, possibly a read error. This chain joins TRBV5-6 and TRBJ1-5; 7 bases line up with TRBD1. This CDR3 region has 15 residues. From germline, CDR1 is SGHDT and CDR2 YYEEEE. The DNA of the CDR3 is TGTGCCAGCAGCTTGGGGCAGGGGGTGAGTCAGCCCCAGAATTTT. Protein: CASSLGQGVSQPQNF.

V usage is TRBV2 and J usage is TRBJ1-5, with TRBD1 identical over 8 bases. Trimming took 6 bases from V and 2 from J; bases not matched to a gene: 0. This CDR3 spans 13 amino acids. Germline lookup yields CDR1 SNHLY and CDR2 FYNNEI. CDR3 in DNA: TGTGCCAGCAGGGACAGGGGCAATCAGCCCCAGCATTTT. Translation gives CASRDRGNQPQHF.

This clone was seen more than once but under ten times. V gene TRBV16 combines with J gene TRBJ1-4; 8 nucleotides match TRBD1. The CDR3 covers 18 residues. Germline V gene data show CDR1 as KGHSY and CDR2 as FQNENV. V was pared by 4 bases and J by 0 bases, with 10 bases of the junction left unmatched. CDR3 in amino acids: CASSLGQVRGATNEKLFF. CDR3 in DNA: TGTGCCAGCAGCCTGGGACAGGTAAGAGGGGCAACTAATGAAAAACTGTTTTTT. Using reference TRBV16 and TRBJ1-4 for the parts outside the CDR3, the full variable domain is GEEVAQTPKHLVRGEGQKAKLYCAPIKGHSYVFWYQQVLKNEFKFLISFQNENVFDETGMPKERFSAKCLPNSPCSLEIQATKLEDSAVYFCASSLGQVRGATNEKLFFGSGTQLSVL.

CDR3 sequence (DNA): TGTGCCACCCGCGGCGGGTTCGTCAATCAGCCCCAGCATTTT. Translating it yields CATRGGFVNQPQHF. The chain carries TRBV28 and TRBJ1-5; D is unclear. The V gene lost 10 bases and the J gene lost 3 bases, with 16 bases spanning the gap. The germline CDR1 and CDR2 sequences are MDHEN and SYDVKM. The CDR3 is 14 amino acids.

The chain uses TRBV5-1 and TRBJ2-3, with 10 bases identical to TRBD1. CDR1 SGHRS and CDR2 YFSETQ come from the germline V gene. CDR3 size: 16 residues. J was trimmed by 4 bases and V by 3 bases; bases with no gene match: 8. This CDR3 reads CASSSTTGGLADTQYF. CDR3 in DNA: TGCGCCAGCAGCTCCACGACAGGGGGCCTTGCAGATACGCAGTATTTT.

The V gene is TRBV5-4, the J gene TRBJ1-1; D remains ambiguous. Trimming removed 5 bases at V and 2 bases at J, with 10 bases between. The germline V gene encodes CDR1 SGHNT and CDR2 YYREEE (reference sequence). This CDR3 spans 13 amino acids. CDR3 DNA sequence: TGTGCCAGCAGAGTGGAGCGTAACACTGAAGCTTTCTTT. It yields the protein CASRVERNTEAFF.

This clone turned up a few times. V is TRBV4-1 and J is TRBJ1-4; the D is unclear. There are 17 residues in the CDR3. V was clipped by 0 bases and J by 7 bases, with 18 bases between them. CDR1 and CDR2 from the germline V gene are MGHRA and YSYEKL. The CDR3 DNA sequence: TGCGCCAGCAGCCAAGATCAAGTAGGGATGGGGAGTGAAAAACTGTTTTTT. It is translated as CASSQDQVGMGSEKLFF.

The V and J genes are TRBV5-1 and TRBJ2-1; D might be TRBD2 (6 bases). Germline V CDR1 and CDR2: SGHRS, YFSETQ. The V and J ends lost 5 bases and 0 bases respectively, with 12 bases between them. CDR3 size: 15 residues. CDR3 sequence (DNA): TGCGCCAGCAGGCAAGCGGGCGGCTCCTACAATGAGCAGTTCTTC. Residues: CASRQAGGSYNEQFF.

The gene calls are TRBV7-2 and TRBJ1-1, with D maybe TRBD1 (5 bases). Germline V gives CDR1 SGHTA, CDR2 FQGNSA. The V gene lost 4 bases and the J gene lost 2 bases, with 11 bases spanning the gap. The CDR3 is 14 amino acids. CDR3 amino acids: CASSSAGGNTEAFF. The CDR3, as DNA: TGTGCCAGCAGCTCGGCGGGGGGAAACACTGAAGCTTTCTTT.

The genes are TRBV25-1 and TRBJ1-1; D possibly corresponds to TRBD1 (5 bases). With 8 bases removed from V and 3 bases from J, the gap between germline ends came to 13 bases. The CDR3 is 13 amino acids. CDR1 is MGHDK, CDR2 SYGVNS, per germline. This chain's CDR3 is CASLGHSDTEAFF. CDR3 nucleotide sequence: TGTGCCAGCCTTGGACACAGCGACACTGAAGCTTTCTTT.

The CDR3 is CASSSRRAGPRHEQYF. For the CDR3, the DNA is TGTGCCAGCAGCTCCCGCCGAGCGGGACCTCGCCACGAGCAGTACTTC. The chain carries TRBV11-3 and TRBJ2-7, with 7 bases lining up with TRBD2. Germline assignment: CDR1 SGHNT and CDR2 YENEEA. This CDR3 is built from 16 residues. V was clipped by 4 bases and J by 5 bases; unmatched bases: 14.

The chain links TRBV27 to TRBJ2-7, with D uncertain. V shed 1 base and J shed 0 bases, with 7 bases lying between them. The CDR3 is 14 amino acids. CDR1 is MNHEY and CDR2 is SMNVEV in the germline V gene (reference sequence). Here the CDR3 DNA reads TGTGCCAGCAGTTTATATGGCAACTCCTACGAGCAGTACTTC. This gives the protein CASSLYGNSYEQYF.

The gene calls are TRBV25-1 and TRBJ2-1; 9 bases agree with TRBD1. This CDR3 contains 17 residues. Germline V gene lookup returns CDR1 MGHDK and CDR2 SYGVNS. V was clipped by 3 bases and J by 4 bases; unmatched bases: 10. CDR3 sequence reads: CASSEGTGSQMYNEQFF. The CDR3 DNA reads as TGTGCCAGCAGTGAGGGGACAGGGAGTCAAATGTACAATGAGCAGTTCTTC.

This chain links TRBV7-2 with TRBJ1-2, with D perhaps TRBD1 (6 bases). Germline V lookup: CDR1 SGHTA, CDR2 FQGNSA. Trimming took off 3 bases at V and 7 bases at J, with 18 bases between the two ends. This CDR3 is 15 amino acids long. CDR3 amino acids: CASSFPGQGISGYTF. CDR3 DNA: TGTGCCAGCAGCTTCCCGGGACAAGGGATTAGTGGCTACACCTTC.

This clone showed up just a few times. The rearrangement uses TRBV7-2 and TRBJ2-1, with 7 bases lining up with TRBD2. Germline-derived CDR1 and CDR2 are SGHTA and FQGNSA. V lost 1 base to trimming and J lost 16 bases; unmatched junction nucleotides: 10. This CDR3 region has 13 residues. CDR3 in amino acids: CASSLDPAGERFF. The CDR3 DNA sequence: TGTGCCAGCAGCTTAGATCCGGCGGGAGAGCGATTCTTC.

DNA of the CDR3: TGTGCCAGCAGCCTGGGACAGCGCAATCAGCCCCAGCATTTT. Amino acids: CASSLGQRNQPQHF. The chain uses TRBV28 and TRBJ1-5, with 7 bases matching TRBD1. The ends lost 6 bases at V and 2 bases at J; junction bases unmatched: 4. The CDR3 extends over 14 amino acids. Germline CDR1 MDHEN, CDR2 SYDVKM.

This clone was detected only a few times. This chain joins TRBV27 and TRBJ2-3; a possible D gene is TRBD2 (5 bases). Trimming stripped 5 bases from V and 0 bases from J, with 9 bases between. Germline V CDR1 and CDR2: MNHEY, SMNVEV (reference sequence). This CDR3 contains 14 residues. CDR3 DNA sequence: TGTGCCAGCAGTCGGCGCGGGAGCACAGATACGCAGTATTTT. Translated: CASSRRGSTDTQYF.

The CDR3 nucleotides read TGTGCCAGCAGCCCCCGGATGGACTTTCCGGGACTAAGCTTCGATACGCAGTATTTT. Its protein product is CASSPRMDFPGLSFDTQYF. This rearrangement joins TRBV4-2 to TRBJ2-3; 7 bases are shared with TRBD2. V lost 4 bases and J lost 6; bases outside the gene matches: 22. This CDR3 contains 19 residues. Germline CDR1 reads LGHNA; CDR2 reads YNFKEQ.